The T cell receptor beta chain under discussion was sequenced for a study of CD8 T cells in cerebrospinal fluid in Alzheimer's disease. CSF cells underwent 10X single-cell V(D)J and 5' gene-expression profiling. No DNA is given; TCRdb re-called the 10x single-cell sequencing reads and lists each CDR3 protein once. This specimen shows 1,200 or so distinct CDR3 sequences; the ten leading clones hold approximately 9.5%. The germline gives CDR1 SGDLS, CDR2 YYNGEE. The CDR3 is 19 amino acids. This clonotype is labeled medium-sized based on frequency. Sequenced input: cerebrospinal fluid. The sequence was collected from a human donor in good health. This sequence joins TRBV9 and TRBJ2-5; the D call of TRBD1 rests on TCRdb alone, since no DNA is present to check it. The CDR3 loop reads CASSVATGTGGGSQETQYF.